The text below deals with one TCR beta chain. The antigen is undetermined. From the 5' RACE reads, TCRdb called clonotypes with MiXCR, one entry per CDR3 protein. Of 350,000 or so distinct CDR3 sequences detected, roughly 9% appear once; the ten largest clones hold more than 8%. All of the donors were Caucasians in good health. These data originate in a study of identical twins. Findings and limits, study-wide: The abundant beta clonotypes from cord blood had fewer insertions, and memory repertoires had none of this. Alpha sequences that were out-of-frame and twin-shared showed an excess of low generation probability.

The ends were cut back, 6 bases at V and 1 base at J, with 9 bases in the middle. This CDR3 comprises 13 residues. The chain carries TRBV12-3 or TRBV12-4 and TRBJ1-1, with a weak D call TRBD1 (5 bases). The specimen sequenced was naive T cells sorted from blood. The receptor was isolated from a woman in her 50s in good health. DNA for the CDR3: TGTGCCAGCAGGGACGGGACGAACACTGAAGCTTTCTTT. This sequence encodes CASRDGTNTEAFF.